The clone carrying this T cell receptor (beta chain) was seen many times. The antigen is undetermined. This specimen comes from a study of Graves' ophthalmopathy and Graves' hyperthyroidism. Enrolled hyperthyroidism patients had a new diagnosis, a duration under 2 months, and an age of 18 to 65. Orbital computed tomography and thyroid ultrasound, along with TRAb, serum thyroxine and clinical symptoms, underpinned diagnosis. Study observations and caveats: The majority of expanded thyroid clonotypes above 0.001 frequency also occurred in blood. Discrimination between ophthalmopathy and stable hyperthyroidism by a 13-signature model showed about 88% sensitivity and 70% to 82% specificity.

The study amplified TCR beta CDR3 regions using RNA transcripts. Investigators did first-round RT-PCR with HTBI primers, then second-round multiplex PCR. Each CDR3 protein is one row after TCRdb ran MiXCR on the multiplex PCR reads. The table shows 400,000 or so distinct CDR3 sequences, with 15% to 17% occurring only once. Germline V gives CDR1 SNHLY, CDR2 FYNNEI. This CDR3 spans 15 amino acids. Unmatched junction bases numbered 6, after V lost 1 base and J lost 4 bases. The rearrangement uses TRBV2 and TRBJ1-1; 7 nucleotides line up with TRBD1. The sequencing input was peripheral blood. The source is a young woman with stable Graves' hyperthyroidism. The CDR3 sequence is CASSEEGGVGTEAFF. The CDR3 nucleotides read TGTGCCAGCAGTGAAGAAGGGGGCGTGGGCACTGAAGCTTTCTTT.